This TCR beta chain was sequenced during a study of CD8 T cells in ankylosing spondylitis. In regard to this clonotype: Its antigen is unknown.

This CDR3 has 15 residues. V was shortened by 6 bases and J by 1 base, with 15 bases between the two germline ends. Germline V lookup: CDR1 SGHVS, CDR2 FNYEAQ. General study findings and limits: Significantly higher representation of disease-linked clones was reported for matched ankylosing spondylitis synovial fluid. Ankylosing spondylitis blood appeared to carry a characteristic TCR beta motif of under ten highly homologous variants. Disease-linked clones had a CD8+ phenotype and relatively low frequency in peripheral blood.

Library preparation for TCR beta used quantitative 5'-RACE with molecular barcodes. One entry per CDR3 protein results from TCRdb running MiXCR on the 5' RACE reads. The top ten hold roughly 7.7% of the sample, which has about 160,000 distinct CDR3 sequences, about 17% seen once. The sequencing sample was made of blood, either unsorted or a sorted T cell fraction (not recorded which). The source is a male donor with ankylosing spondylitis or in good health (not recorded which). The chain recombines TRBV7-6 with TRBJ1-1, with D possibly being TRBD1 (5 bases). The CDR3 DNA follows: TGTGCCAGCAGTGAAGAGGGGATCCCGAACACTGAAGCTTTCTTT. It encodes CASSEEGIPNTEAFF. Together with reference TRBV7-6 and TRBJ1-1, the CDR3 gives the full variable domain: GAGVSQSPRYKVTKRGQDVALRCDPISGHVSLYWYRQALGQGPEFLTYFNYEAQQDKSGLPNDRFSAERPEGSISTLTIQRTEQRDSAMYRCASSEEGIPNTEAFFGQGTRLTVV.